Described below is a single T cell receptor beta chain sequence and its context. The junction does not match germline at one end; this may be a read error. TCR beta cDNA came from about 500 ng total RNA, primed with a constant-region primer. Construction of TCR beta libraries relied on three successive nested multiplex PCR rounds employing slightly modified ARM-PCR. For around 11 cycles apiece, the opening two PCR rounds ran with TRBV1-TRBV30 forward primers and a C-beta reverse primer. TCRdb called the multiplex PCR reads again in MiXCR, with one record for every CDR3 protein. The repertoire has about 180,000 distinct CDR3 sequences, roughly 60% of them found once; the top ten carry roughly 76%. The data originate from a study of tumor-infiltrating lymphocytes in primary liver carcinoma. In the study overall: Subjects presented with primary liver carcinoma managed by surgical resection.

In addition to blood RNA drawn from unsorted whole blood, germline DNA was extracted. Looked up from germline, CDR1 is SQVTM and CDR2 is ANQGSEA. This CDR3 region has 13 residues. The sample comprised peripheral blood. The rearrangement links TRBV29-1 to TRBJ2-5, with 8 bases fitting TRBD1. The source is a man aged 40-49 years with primary liver carcinoma and hepatitis B virus infection. The CDR3 loop reads CSVRGTGQEIQYF. The CDR3 DNA reads TGCAGCGTCCGAGGGACAGGCCAAGAGATCCAGTACTTC. Together with reference TRBV29-1 and TRBJ2-5, the CDR3 gives the full variable domain: SAVISQKPSRDICQRGTSLTIQCQVDSQVTMMFWYRQQPGQSLTLIATANQGSEATYESGFVIDKFPISRPNLTFSTLTVSNMSPEDSSIYLCSVRGTGQEIQYFGPGTRLLVL.